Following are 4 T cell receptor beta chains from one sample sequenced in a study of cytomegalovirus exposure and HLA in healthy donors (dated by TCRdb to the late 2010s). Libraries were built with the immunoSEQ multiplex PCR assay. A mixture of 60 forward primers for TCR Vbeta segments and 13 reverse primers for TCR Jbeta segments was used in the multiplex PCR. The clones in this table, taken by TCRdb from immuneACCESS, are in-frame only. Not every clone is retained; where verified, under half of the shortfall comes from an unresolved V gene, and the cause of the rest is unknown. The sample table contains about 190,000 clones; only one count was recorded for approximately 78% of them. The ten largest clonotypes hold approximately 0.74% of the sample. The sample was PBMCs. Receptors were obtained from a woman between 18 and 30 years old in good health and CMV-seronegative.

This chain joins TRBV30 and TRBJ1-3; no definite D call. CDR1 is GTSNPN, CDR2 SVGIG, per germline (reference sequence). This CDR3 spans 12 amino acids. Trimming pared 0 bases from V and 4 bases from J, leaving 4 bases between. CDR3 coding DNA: TGTGCCTGGAGTGTGGCCGGAAACACCATATATTTT. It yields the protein CAWSVAGNTIYF.

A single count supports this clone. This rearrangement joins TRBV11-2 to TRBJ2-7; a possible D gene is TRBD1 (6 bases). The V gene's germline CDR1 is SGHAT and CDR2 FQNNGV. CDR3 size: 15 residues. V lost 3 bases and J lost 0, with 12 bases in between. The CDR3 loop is CASSLATGFSYEQYF. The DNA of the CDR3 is TGTGCCAGCAGCTTGGCGACAGGATTCTCCTACGAGCAGTACTTC.

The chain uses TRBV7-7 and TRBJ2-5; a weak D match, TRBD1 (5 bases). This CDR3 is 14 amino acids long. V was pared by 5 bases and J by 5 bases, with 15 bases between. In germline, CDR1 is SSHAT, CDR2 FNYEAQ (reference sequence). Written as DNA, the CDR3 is TGTGCCAGCAGCCTAGGGGTCGAGAGGGAGACCCAGTACTTC. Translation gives CASSLGVERETQYF.

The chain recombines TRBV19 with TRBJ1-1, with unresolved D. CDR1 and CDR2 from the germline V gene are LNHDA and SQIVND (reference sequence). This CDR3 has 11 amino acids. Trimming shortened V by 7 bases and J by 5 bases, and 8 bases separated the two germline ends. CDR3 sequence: CASNRGTEAFF. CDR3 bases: TGTGCCAGTAACCGGGGAACTGAAGCTTTCTTT.